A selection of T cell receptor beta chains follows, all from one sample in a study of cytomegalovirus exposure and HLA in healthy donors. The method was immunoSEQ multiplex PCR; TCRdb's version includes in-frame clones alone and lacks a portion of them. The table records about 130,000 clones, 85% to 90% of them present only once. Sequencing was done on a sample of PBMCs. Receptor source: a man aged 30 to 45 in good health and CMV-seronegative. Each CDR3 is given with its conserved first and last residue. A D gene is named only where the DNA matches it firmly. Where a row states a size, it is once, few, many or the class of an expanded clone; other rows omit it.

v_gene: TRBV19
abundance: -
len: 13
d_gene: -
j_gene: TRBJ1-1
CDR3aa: CASSIGEWSEAFF
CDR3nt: TGTGCCAGTAGTATCGGGGAATGGTCTGAAGCTTTCTTT

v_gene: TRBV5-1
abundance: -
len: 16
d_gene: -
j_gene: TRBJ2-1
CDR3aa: CASSLAGLRSYNEQFF
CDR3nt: TGCGCCAGCAGCTTGGCTGGCCTGAGGTCCTACAATGAGCAGTTCTTC

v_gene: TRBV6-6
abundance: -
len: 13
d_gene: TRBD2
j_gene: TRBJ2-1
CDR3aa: CASSLGGAWEQFF
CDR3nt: TGTGCCAGCAGCCTCGGGGGGGCCTGGGAGCAGTTCTTC

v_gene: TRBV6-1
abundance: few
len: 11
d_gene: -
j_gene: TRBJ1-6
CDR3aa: CASSLGSPLHF
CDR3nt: TGTGCCAGCAGTCTAGGTTCACCCCTCCACTTT

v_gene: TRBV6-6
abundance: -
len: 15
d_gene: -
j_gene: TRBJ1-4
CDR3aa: CASSYQQDFREKLFF
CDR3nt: TGTGCCAGCAGTTATCAACAGGATTTTCGGGAAAAACTGTTTTTT

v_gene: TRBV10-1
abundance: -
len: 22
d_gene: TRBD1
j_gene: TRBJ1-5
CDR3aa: CASSEHYMLGQGAPNSNQPQHF
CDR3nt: TGCGCCAGCAGTGAGCATTATATGTTGGGACAGGGAGCACCCAATAGCAATCAGCCCCAGCATTTT

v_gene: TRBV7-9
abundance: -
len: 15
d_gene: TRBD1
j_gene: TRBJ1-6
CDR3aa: CASSSLKTGPSPLHF
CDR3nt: TGTGCCAGCAGCTCCCTTAAGACAGGGCCCTCACCCCTCCACTTT

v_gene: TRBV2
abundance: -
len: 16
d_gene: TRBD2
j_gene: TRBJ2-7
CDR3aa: CASSDHGGAGRYEQYF
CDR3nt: TGTGCCAGCAGCGACCACGGGGGGGCCGGCAGGTACGAGCAGTACTTC

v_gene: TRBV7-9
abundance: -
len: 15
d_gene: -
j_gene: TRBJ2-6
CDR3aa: CASSFDSAGANVLTF
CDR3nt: TGTGCCAGCAGCTTCGACAGCGCTGGGGCCAACGTCCTGACTTTC

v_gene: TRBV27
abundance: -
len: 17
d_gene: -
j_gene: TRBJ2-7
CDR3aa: CASSLIGPAESLYEQYF
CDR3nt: TGTGCCAGCAGTTTAATCGGCCCGGCGGAGAGTCTGTACGAGCAGTACTTC

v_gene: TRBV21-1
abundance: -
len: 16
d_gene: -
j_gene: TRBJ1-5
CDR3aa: CASSVEEIDSNQPQHF
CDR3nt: TGTGCCAGCAGTGTGGAGGAGATCGATAGCAATCAGCCCCAGCATTTT

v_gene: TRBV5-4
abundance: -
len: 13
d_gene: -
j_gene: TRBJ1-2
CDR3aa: CASSSELFYGYTF
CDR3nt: TGTGCCAGCAGCTCTGAGCTATTCTATGGCTACACCTTC

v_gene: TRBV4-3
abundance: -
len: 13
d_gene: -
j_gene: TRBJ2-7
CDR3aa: CASSPGGSYEQYF
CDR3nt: TGCGCCAGCAGCCCCGGGGGTTCCTACGAGCAGTACTTC

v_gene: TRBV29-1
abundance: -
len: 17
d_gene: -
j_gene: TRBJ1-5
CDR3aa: CSVGFNSGGGSNQPQHF
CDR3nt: TGCAGCGTTGGTTTTAACTCGGGCGGGGGTAGCAATCAGCCCCAGCATTTT

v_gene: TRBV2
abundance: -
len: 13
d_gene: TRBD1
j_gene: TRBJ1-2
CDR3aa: CASRPTGYYGYTF
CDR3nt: TGTGCCAGCAGGCCGACAGGGTACTATGGCTACACCTTC

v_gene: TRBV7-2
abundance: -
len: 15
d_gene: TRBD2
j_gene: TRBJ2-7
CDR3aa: CASSLGSGGAYEQYF
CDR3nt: TGTGCCAGCAGCTTGGGGAGCGGGGGGGCTTACGAGCAGTACTTC

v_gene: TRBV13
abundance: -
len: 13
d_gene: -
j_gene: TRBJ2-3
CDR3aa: CASSSYRTDTQYF
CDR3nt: TGTGCCAGCAGCTCCTACAGGACAGATACGCAGTATTTT

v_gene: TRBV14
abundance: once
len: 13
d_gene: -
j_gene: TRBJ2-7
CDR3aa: CASNPGHSYEQYF
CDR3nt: TGTGCCAGCAACCCGGGACACTCTTACGAGCAGTACTTC

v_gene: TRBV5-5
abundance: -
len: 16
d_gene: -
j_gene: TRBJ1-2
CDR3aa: CASSPAETAMHYGYTF
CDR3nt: TGTGCCAGCAGCCCTGCCGAGACAGCGATGCACTATGGCTACACCTTC

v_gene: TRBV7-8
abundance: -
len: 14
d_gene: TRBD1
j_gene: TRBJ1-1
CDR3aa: CASSPQGRNTEAFF
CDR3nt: TGTGCCAGCAGCCCACAGGGGAGGAACACTGAAGCTTTCTTT

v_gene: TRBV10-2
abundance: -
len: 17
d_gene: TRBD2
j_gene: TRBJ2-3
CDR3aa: CASSARPGGSSTDTQYF
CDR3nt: TGCGCCAGCAGTGCCCGACCCGGGGGGTCTAGCACAGATACGCAGTATTTT

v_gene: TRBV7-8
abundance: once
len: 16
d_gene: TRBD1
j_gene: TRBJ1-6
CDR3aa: CASSLVGTATNSPLHF
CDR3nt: TGTGCCAGCAGCTTAGTCGGGACAGCGACTAATTCACCCCTCCACTTT

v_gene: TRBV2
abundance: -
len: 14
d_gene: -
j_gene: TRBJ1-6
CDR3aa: CASTSRPYNSPLHF
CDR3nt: TGTGCCAGCACCTCGCGGCCCTATAATTCACCCCTCCACTTT

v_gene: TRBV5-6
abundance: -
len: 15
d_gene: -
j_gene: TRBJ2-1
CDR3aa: CASSPSVSSYNEQFF
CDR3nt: TGTGCCAGCAGCCCTTCCGTCAGCTCCTACAATGAGCAGTTCTTC

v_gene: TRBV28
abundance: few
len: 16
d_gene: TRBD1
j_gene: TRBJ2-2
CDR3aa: CASSRTTGGDTGELFF
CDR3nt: TGTGCCAGCAGTAGGACGACAGGGGGGGACACCGGGGAGCTGTTTTTT

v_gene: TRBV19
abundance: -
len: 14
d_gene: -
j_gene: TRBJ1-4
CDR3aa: CASSVQGLREKLFF
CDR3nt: TGTGCCAGTAGTGTCCAGGGGCTCCGTGAAAAACTGTTTTTT